Following are 14 T cell receptor beta chains from one sample sequenced in a study of radiation and T cells in renal cell carcinoma (dated by TCRdb to about 2020). The meaning of the sample's time point label: blood 4 weeks post-SBRT, at nephrectomy. Interpreted using the paper, the treatment or condition label stands for: 15 Gy SBRT to primary tumor, nephrectomy 4 weeks later. Libraries came from the immunoSEQ multiplex PCR assay. Drawn from immuneACCESS, this table holds only the in-frame rearrangements with V and J called that TCRdb kept. Clones are partly lost; checked studies trace under half to an unresolved V gene and leave the rest unexplained. This sample holds approximately 70,000 clones; around 80% were observed only once. 6.5% to 7.5% of the sample is in the top ten clones. The specimen comprised blood, sampled from a patient whose treatment included radiotherapy and nephrectomy. Receptors originate from a man aged 55 to 70 with renal cell carcinoma.

The count of this clone is one. This rearrangement joins TRBV4-3 to TRBJ2-6; TRBD2 matches 7 bases. V gave up 0 bases and J gave up 0 bases; unmatched junction bases: 8. The germline gives CDR1 LGHNA, CDR2 YSLEER. This CDR3 contains 19 residues. Written as DNA, the CDR3 is TGCGCCAGCAGCCAAGAGGCGGGGGACCGATTCTCTGGGGCCAACGTCCTGACTTTC. Amino acids: CASSQEAGDRFSGANVLTF.

This clone was counted ten times or more. The V call is TRBV2, the J call TRBJ2-7, with D tentatively TRBD1 (6 bases). This CDR3 spans 13 amino acids. V was pared by 7 bases and J by 3 bases, with 13 bases between. Looked up from germline, CDR1 is SNHLY and CDR2 is FYNNEI. CDR3 loop: CASKRDTYYEQYV. Written as DNA, the CDR3 is TGTGCCAGCAAAAGGGACACTTACTACGAGCAGTACGTC.

This rearrangement joins TRBV16 to TRBJ2-4, with 7 bases lining up with TRBD1. This CDR3 has 14 residues. With 8 bases clipped from V and 4 bases from J, the junction kept 8 bases outside the gene matches. Germline V CDR1 and CDR2: KGHSY, FQNENV. CDR3 protein: CASAWAGGKNIQYF. The DNA for the CDR3 is TGTGCCAGCGCCTGGGCAGGGGGTAAAAACATTCAGTACTTC. Based on the CDR3 plus reference TRBV16 and TRBJ2-4, the full variable domain is GEEVAQTPKHLVRGEGQKAKLYCAPIKGHSYVFWYQQVLKNEFKFLISFQNENVFDETGMPKERFSAKCLPNSPCSLEIQATKLEDSAVYFCASAWAGGKNIQYFGAGTRLSVL.

The chain uses TRBV10-3 and TRBJ1-2; D is undetermined. Germline V lookup: CDR1 ENHRY, CDR2 SYGVKD. CDR3 length: 13 amino acids. Trimming removed 2 bases at V and 3 bases at J, with 7 bases between. CDR3 DNA: TGTGCCATCAGTGAGGACGCGGACTATGGCTACACCTTC. It yields the protein CAISEDADYGYTF.

The V gene is TRBV27, the J gene TRBJ2-6; no firm D call. CDR1 MNHEY and CDR2 SMNVEV come from the germline V gene (reference sequence). The CDR3 spans 15 residues. The V end was cut by 3 bases, the J end by 0 bases, with 6 bases between. The CDR3: CASSFLLSGANVLTF. DNA for the CDR3: TGTGCCAGCAGTTTTCTCCTCTCTGGGGCCAACGTCCTGACTTTC.

The sample holds one count of this clone. The V call is TRBV19, the J call TRBJ1-5, with a possible D match to TRBD1 (5 bases). The germline CDR1 and CDR2 sequences are LNHDA and SQIVND (reference sequence). V was trimmed by 9 bases and J by 6 bases, leaving 18 bases between them. The length of the CDR3 is 14 residues. The DNA for the CDR3 is TGTGCCAGCCGGGGTCCGGGGGACGGTCAGCCCCAGCATTTT. It is translated as CASRGPGDGQPQHF.

The chain employs TRBV14 and TRBJ2-1, with D possibly matching TRBD1 (6 bases). This CDR3 is built from 16 residues. Trimming took 4 bases from V and 7 from J, leaving 20 bases between them. The V gene's germline CDR1 is SGHDN and CDR2 FVKESK. CDR3 coding DNA: TGTGCCAGCAGCCTAACCGGGACAAGACTGGGGAATGAGCAGTTCTTC. It yields the protein CASSLTGTRLGNEQFF.

The chain couples TRBV6-6 to TRBJ2-2; D is undetermined. Germline V gives CDR1 MNHNY, CDR2 SVGAGI (reference sequence). The CDR3 loop spans 14 amino acids. V shed 6 bases and J shed 5 bases, with 13 bases lying between them. The CDR3 nucleotides are TGTGCCAGCAGAGAGGTTGGGCAGACCGGGGAGCTGTTTTTT. Its protein product is CASREVGQTGELFF.

This clone occurred a few times. The V and J genes are TRBV7-2 and TRBJ1-1; D may be TRBD1 (6 bases). CDR3 length equals 15 residues. V lost 1 base, J lost 0 bases, and 9 bases lay in between. Germline-derived CDR1 and CDR2 are SGHTA and FQGNSA. The CDR3 sequence is CASSLVGDMNTEAFF. In DNA, the CDR3 is TGTGCCAGCAGCTTAGTTGGGGACATGAACACTGAAGCTTTCTTT.

This chain joins TRBV5-1 and TRBJ2-5; 8 bases agree with TRBD1. There are 14 residues in the CDR3. Germline V gene lookup returns CDR1 SGHRS and CDR2 YFSETQ. V trimming: 4 bases; J trimming: 11 bases; junction bases outside the gene matches: 13. The chain's CDR3 is CASSAGTGARGQYF. DNA of the CDR3: TGCGCCAGCAGCGCCGGGACAGGAGCCAGAGGGCAGTACTTC.

The chain uses TRBV6-1 and TRBJ2-5, with D tentatively TRBD1 or TRBD2 (5 bases each). The CDR3 has 13 amino acids. Germline V gives CDR1 MNHNS, CDR2 SASEGT. Trimming stripped 3 bases from V and 5 bases from J, with 10 bases between. The CDR3 nucleotides are TGTGCCAGCAGTGAGCAGGGCGGGGAGACCCAGTACTTC. The encoded protein is CASSEQGGETQYF.

The V gene is TRBV19, the J gene TRBJ1-2; D ambiguous. The CDR3 is 15 amino acids. V was cut by 0 bases and J by 7 bases, with 15 bases left in between. Germline V gene lookup returns CDR1 LNHDA and CDR2 SQIVND (reference sequence). The CDR3 DNA reads as TGTGCCAGTAGTATAGATTTGTCCAGAATGGTTGGCTACACCTTC. This codes for CASSIDLSRMVGYTF.

The chain employs TRBV11-3 and TRBJ2-5, with TRBD2 identical over 14 bases. CDR3 length: 18 residues. V was pared by 0 bases and J by 5 bases, with 8 bases of the junction left unmatched. Germline V gene sequence: CDR1 SGHNT, CDR2 YENEEA. The CDR3 reads CASSLEGLAGEAGETQYF. Written as DNA, the CDR3 is TGTGCCAGCAGCTTAGAGGGACTAGCGGGAGAAGCGGGTGAGACCCAGTACTTC.

V gene TRBV11-3 combines with J gene TRBJ2-3; no clear D. The CDR3 is 13 residues long. CDR1 and CDR2 from the germline V gene are SGHNT and YENEEA. Trimming cost V 5 bases and J 4 bases, with 10 bases left between them. The CDR3 bases are TGTGCCAGCAGCCCCGAGTGGCCAGATACGCAGTATTTT. Protein product: CASSPEWPDTQYF.